This section outlines one T cell receptor beta chain sequence together with its context. Original data processing: Scientists estimated how many nucleated cells there were by amplifying reference gene primers. TCRdb's table, derived via immunoSEQ multiplex PCR, lists solely in-frame clones and lacks some. V and J calls and clone size are as listed in that table; D and trimming were resolved from the DNA. The sample lists 150,000 to 200,000 clones; approximately 79% were seen once. This entry comes from a study of blood T cell repertoires in COVID-19. Study context: Specimens from acute and convalescent COVID-19 originated in the United States, Italy and Spain. PBMCs, B-cell-depleted T cells, or T cells were the source of the cDNA or gDNA that made up the material.

V gave up 3 bases and J gave up 1 base; unmatched junction bases: 6. The CDR3 spans 15 residues. CDR1 and CDR2 (germline): SGHRS, YFSETQ. This sequence joins TRBV5-1 and TRBJ1-1; TRBD1 matches 7 bases. The sample was peripheral blood. This TCR derives from a woman older than 75 with acute or convalescent COVID-19. CDR3 coding DNA: TGCGCCAGCAGCTCACAGGGGTCGGAGAACACTGAAGCTTTCTTT. Translation: CASSSQGSENTEAFF.